Sequencing of this T cell receptor (beta chain) was carried out in a study of blood T cell repertoires in COVID-19. The CDR3 extends over 14 amino acids. CDR1 and CDR2 (germline): SGHRS, YFSETQ. Trimming took off 0 bases at V and 4 bases at J, with 10 bases between the two ends. The data were produced by immunoSEQ multiplex PCR, yet TCRdb's version contains in-frame clones alone and is incomplete. Here the sample spans roughly 31,000 clones, nearly 90% being singletons. The chain links TRBV5-1 to TRBJ1-2; D remains ambiguous. The origin of this receptor is a man in his 60s with active COVID-19. The sequenced material came from peripheral blood. Here the CDR3 reads CASSLESGSYGYTF. The DNA of the CDR3 is TGCGCCAGCAGCTTGGAGTCAGGCAGCTATGGCTACACCTTC.